Sequencing of this T cell receptor beta chain was carried out in a study of cytomegalovirus exposure and HLA in healthy donors. Findings and caveats of the study: Later, TCR association rates were found to vary by HLA locus, highest for DRB1 and lowest for HLA-C.

The CDR3 is 15 residues long. V lost 6 bases to trimming and J lost 3 bases; unmatched junction nucleotides: 11. Germline values: CDR1 MNHNS, CDR2 SASEGT. Note on this clone: Antigen: not known.

Primers: 60 Vbeta forward and 13 Jbeta reverse. Generated by immunoSEQ multiplex PCR, the TCRdb table keeps only in-frame clones and is missing some. Here the sample spans under 200,000 clones, approximately 80% being singletons. The gene calls are TRBV6-1 and TRBJ2-7, with 7 positions matching TRBD1. The receptor's source is a woman aged 50 to 65 in good health and CMV-seronegative. Sequenced: PBMCs. CDR3 protein: CASSAGATGNYEQYF. The CDR3, as DNA: TGTGCCAGCAGCGCGGGCGCGACAGGGAACTACGAGCAGTACTTC.